Listed below are T cell receptor beta chains from one sample, sequenced in a study of OX40 agonist ivuxolimab in advanced cancers. Measured with immunoSEQ multiplex PCR; TCRdb has only the in-frame clones, and not every one. The profile shows tens of thousands of clones, 84% of them singletons. The starting material was CD4+ or CD8+ T cells sorted from blood, obtained in a trial of the OX40 agonist ivuxolimab. These receptors all come from an adult with an advanced solid tumor such as melanoma, head and neck, liver or kidney cancer. Each CDR3 is given with its conserved first and last residue. Each record gives: J gene, V gene, clone size, D gene, CDR3 DNA, CDR3 protein. A D gene is named only where the DNA matches it firmly. Expanded clones get a size class; other rows say once, few or many, or leave the size out.

>TRBJ1-2|TRBV25-1|-|TRBD1
TGTGCCAGCAGTGGGGGGACAGGGGTAAATCACAATTATGGCTACACCTTC
CASSGGTGVNHNYGYTF
>TRBJ1-1|TRBV5-1|-|-
TGCGCCAGCAGCCCGGGGGACTCTCGTCCCACTGAAGCTTTCTTT
CASSPGDSRPTEAFF
>TRBJ1-3|TRBV28|-|-
TGTGCCAGCAGTTTAAGGGGTGGAAGCTCTGGAAACACCATATATTTT
CASSLRGGSSGNTIYF
>TRBJ2-7|TRBV6-1|-|-
TGTGCCAGCAGTGAAAGGGATGGTAAGGAGCAGTACTTC
CASSERDGKEQYF
>TRBJ1-1|TRBV15|-|-
TGTGCCACCAGCAGAGGGGGCGGTCTGAACACTGAAGCTTTCTTT
CATSRGGGLNTEAFF
>TRBJ2-3|TRBV27|-|TRBD1
TGTGCCAGCCGAGACAGGGGCCGCTTCGCAGATACGCAGTATTTT
CASRDRGRFADTQYF
>TRBJ2-5|TRBV10-3|-|-
TGTGCCATCAGTGGGGTGGGGCCCAACGATATGGCCCAGTACTTC
CAISGVGPNDMAQYF
>TRBJ2-1|TRBV28|-|-
TGTGCCAGCGGGATTTACAGCTCCTACAATGAGCAGTTCTTC
CASGIYSSYNEQFF
>TRBJ1-3|TRBV9|-|-
TGTGCCAGCAGCGTAATGGTGTCTGGAAACACCATATATTTT
CASSVMVSGNTIYF
>TRBJ1-6|TRBV18|-|-
TGTGCCAGCTCACCACAGGGGTCACCCCTCCACTTT
CASSPQGSPLHF
>TRBJ2-3|TRBV4-3|-|-
TGCGCCAGCAGCCAAGAAGGCAGGAGCACAGATACGCAGTATTTT
CASSQEGRSTDTQYF
>TRBJ2-5|TRBV28|-|-
TGTGCCAGCAGTCCTACGCAAGAGACCCAGTACTTC
CASSPTQETQYF
>TRBJ1-2|TRBV5-4|once|-
TGTGCCAGCACCGTCGGACAAGCGGTCCATGGCTACACCTTC
CASTVGQAVHGYTF
>TRBJ1-6|TRBV28|-|-
TGTGCCAGCAGTCCATCGAGGGGGGGTGGCTCACCCCTCCACTTT
CASSPSRGGGSPLHF
>TRBJ1-5|TRBV7-9|-|-
TGTGCCAGCAGCGGGGCCGGGAGTTATAGCAATCAGCCCCAGCATTTT
CASSGAGSYSNQPQHF
>TRBJ2-7|TRBV25-1|-|-
TGTGCCAGCAGTGAATCGGGGAAAGGTTCCTACGAGCAGTACTTC
CASSESGKGSYEQYF
>TRBJ2-5|TRBV6-6|few|-
TGTGCCAGCAGTTGGGGGGGCCCGACCCAGTACTTC
CASSWGGPTQYF
>TRBJ1-1|TRBV9|-|TRBD1
TGTGCCAGCAGCCCCTGGACAGGTATGAACACTGAAGCTTTCTTT
CASSPWTGMNTEAFF
>TRBJ1-1|TRBV14|few|TRBD1
TGTGCCAGCAGCCCCTACAGGGGAACTGAAGCTTTCTTT
CASSPYRGTEAFF
>TRBJ2-1|TRBV20-1|-|-
TGCAGTGCCACCCTGAACAATGAGCAGTTCTTC
CSATLNNEQFF
>TRBJ2-2|TRBV7-9|-|-
TGTGCCAGCAGCTTACTCGGGAACACCGGGGAGCTGTTTTTT
CASSLLGNTGELFF
>TRBJ2-6|TRBV2|once|-
TGTGCCAGCAGTGATTATCCCTCTGGGGCCAACGTCCTGACTTTC
CASSDYPSGANVLTF
>TRBJ2-1|TRBV5-1|-|TRBD2
TGCGCCAGCAGCTCCCTAGCGGGGGGGCACAATGAGCAGTTCTTC
CASSSLAGGHNEQFF
>TRBJ2-5|TRBV5-1|-|-
TGCGCCAGCAGCTTGGAGGAGACCCAGTACTTC
CASSLEETQYF
>TRBJ2-7|TRBV19|-|-
TGTGCCAGTAGTATTCGGGGCGAGCAGTACTTC
CASSIRGEQYF
>TRBJ2-2|TRBV19|-|-
TGTGCCAGTAGTCGGGGTTCAAACACCGGGGAGCTGTTTTTT
CASSRGSNTGELFF
>TRBJ1-5|TRBV28|-|-
TGTGCCAGCAGTGCGCCGCCCCGGCAGCCCCAGCATTTT
CASSAPPRQPQHF
>TRBJ2-7|TRBV15|-|TRBD1
TGTGCCACCCGTGGGTGGGGACAGTCCTACGAGCAGTACTTC
CATRGWGQSYEQYF
>TRBJ2-5|TRBV5-1|once|-
TGCGCCAGCAGCTTCGACACCGCAGAGACCCAGTACTTC
CASSFDTAETQYF
>TRBJ1-5|TRBV7-7|-|-
TGTGCTAGCAGCTTAGACCTTTCGCAGCCCCAGCATTTT
CASSLDLSQPQHF
>TRBJ2-1|TRBV11-2|-|-
TGTGCCAGCAGCTTCGCGGGGAGCTCCTACAATGAGCAGTTCTTC
CASSFAGSSYNEQFF
>TRBJ2-5|TRBV7-7|-|-
TGTGCTAGCAGCCTGCTAGGCGGGGCGGGTGAGACCCAGTACTTC
CASSLLGGAGETQYF
>TRBJ1-4|TRBV6-6|-|-
TGTGCCAGCAGTCCCCTTCGGGGGGTTGGTGAAAAACTGTTTTTT
CASSPLRGVGEKLFF
>TRBJ2-1|TRBV2|-|TRBD2
TGTGCCAGCAGTGGGCGGGGGAACTCCTACAATGAGCAGTTCTTC
CASSGRGNSYNEQFF
>TRBJ2-7|TRBV19|-|TRBD2
TGTGCCAGTAGTACCAGCGGGGGTCTCGCCTACGAGCAGTACTTC
CASSTSGGLAYEQYF
>TRBJ1-1|TRBV29-1|-|-
TGCAGCGGGGCGGGGGGACCTTTTGAAGCTTTCTTT
CSGAGGPFEAFF
>TRBJ2-5|TRBV19|-|TRBD2
TGTGCCAGTAGTACTGGACTAGCGGGGGAGCAAGAGACCCAGTACTTC
CASSTGLAGEQETQYF
>TRBJ2-2|TRBV19|-|-
TGTGCCAGTAGTATCCCCCCGGGACTTGGGAACACCGGGGAGCTGTTTTTT
CASSIPPGLGNTGELFF
>TRBJ1-2|TRBV5-1|-|-
TGCGCCAGCAGCTTGAACGGACCTGGGATGCGGGCCTATGGCTACACCTTC
CASSLNGPGMRAYGYTF
>TRBJ1-1|TRBV19|-|-
TGTGCCAGTAGTATAGATCAAGGCCATGAAGCTTTCTTT
CASSIDQGHEAFF
>TRBJ2-7|TRBV20-1|-|-
TGCAGTGGGGGGGTACACGAGCAGTACTTC
CSGGVHEQYF
>TRBJ2-2|TRBV7-2|-|-
TGTGCCAGCAGCTTTAAGCCTGGGGTGGGGGAGCTGTTTTTT
CASSFKPGVGELFF
>TRBJ2-1|TRBV7-3|-|-
TGTGCCAGCAGCTTCCCAGCGAGGGGATCTGAGCAGTTCTTC
CASSFPARGSEQFF
>TRBJ2-5|TRBV11-2|-|-
TGTGCCAGCAGACAAACTCCGATTATTGGGCCCCAGTACTTC
CASRQTPIIGPQYF
>TRBJ1-2|TRBV11-2|-|TRBD1
TGTGCCAGCAGACCGGGACAGGGGTCTTACTATGGCTACACCTTC
CASRPGQGSYYGYTF
>TRBJ1-6|TRBV13|-|TRBD1
TGTGCCAGCAGCTGGACAGGGTATAATTCACCCCTCCACTTT
CASSWTGYNSPLHF
>TRBJ2-2|TRBV11-2|-|-
TGTGCCAGCAGGTCGGGTGGGGTTTACACCGGGGAGCTGTTTTTT
CASRSGGVYTGELFF
>TRBJ2-1|TRBV15|-|-
TGTGCCACCAGCAGAGTCGGGGATGAGCAGTTCTTC
CATSRVGDEQFF
>TRBJ1-6|TRBV4-2|-|-
TGTGCCAGCAGCCAAGACGTCCAGAGCAATTCACCCCTCCACTTT
CASSQDVQSNSPLHF
>TRBJ2-7|TRBV10-3|-|TRBD2
TGTGCCATGGGGGGCGGACTAGCGGGCGACGAGCAGTACTTC
CAMGGGLAGDEQYF
>TRBJ2-3|TRBV29-1|once|TRBD2
TGCAGCGTGTCCGGGACTAGCGGAAATACGCAGTATTTT
CSVSGTSGNTQYF
>TRBJ2-2|TRBV18|-|-
TGTGCCAGCTCACCGGGGCGAGGGGGGACGAACACCGGGGAGCTGTTTTTT
CASSPGRGGTNTGELFF
>TRBJ1-2|TRBV7-9|few|TRBD1
TGTGCCAGCAGCTTTGTAACCGGGACAGGGCGAAATGGCTACACCTTC
CASSFVTGTGRNGYTF
>TRBJ2-1|TRBV28|-|TRBD2
TGTGCCAGCAGTTCGGCTAGCGGGGGGGTCTACAATGAGCAGTTCTTC
CASSSASGGVYNEQFF
>TRBJ1-6|TRBV7-2|-|-
TGTGCCAGCAGCTTACTGGGAGGGGGCTCCTATAATTCACCCCTCCACTTT
CASSLLGGGSYNSPLHF